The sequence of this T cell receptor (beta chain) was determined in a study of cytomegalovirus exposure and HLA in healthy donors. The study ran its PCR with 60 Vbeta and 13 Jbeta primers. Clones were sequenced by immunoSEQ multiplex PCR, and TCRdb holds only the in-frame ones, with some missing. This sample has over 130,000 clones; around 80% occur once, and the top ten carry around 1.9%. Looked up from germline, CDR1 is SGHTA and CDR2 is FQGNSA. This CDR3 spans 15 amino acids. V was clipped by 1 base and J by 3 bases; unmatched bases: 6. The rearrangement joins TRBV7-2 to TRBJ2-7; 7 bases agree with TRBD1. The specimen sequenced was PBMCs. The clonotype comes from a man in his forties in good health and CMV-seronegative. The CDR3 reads CASSLEGTEGYEQYF. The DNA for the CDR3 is TGTGCCAGCAGCTTAGAGGGGACAGAAGGCTACGAGCAGTACTTC.